This T cell receptor beta chain was captured in a study of CD8 T cells in Susac syndrome. The patients serving as multiple sclerosis controls were treatment-naive. They had stable or active relapsing-remitting disease and fulfilled revised McDonald criteria. TEMRA cells were enriched by FACS, while CD8+ and CD4+ T cells were obtained through a negative isolation that was performed magnetically. Note on this clonotype: The antigen remains unidentified.

The CDR3 spans 15 residues. V trimming: 10 bases; J trimming: 0 bases; junction bases outside the gene matches: 10. In germline, CDR1 is SNHLY, CDR2 FYNNEI. The study's findings and limits: In its TCR sequencing and HLA analysis, the study acknowledged that the number of individuals was relatively small.

Reverse transcription of about 0.45 to 1 ug RNA used random hexamers. Amplification of TCR beta CDR3 used immunoSEQ multiplex PCR across 54 Vbeta and 13 Jbeta. TCRdb used MiXCR to reprocess the immunoSEQ multiplex PCR reads, holding one entry per CDR3 protein. The table has around 140,000 distinct CDR3 sequences, around 86% seen once. This receptor was taken from a human donor with multiple sclerosis. The chain recombines TRBV2 with TRBJ2-3, with 7 bases fitting TRBD2. The specimen sequenced was CD8+ T cells from PBMCs. CDR3 DNA sequence: TGTGCCATCCAACATCCGGGACTAAGCACAGATACGCAGTATTTT. Residues: CAIQHPGLSTDTQYF.